This T cell receptor beta chain comes out of a study of cytomegalovirus exposure and HLA in healthy donors. CDR3 length: 14 amino acids. The germline CDR1 and CDR2 sequences are SGHRS and YFSETQ. The trim removed 7 bases at V and 2 bases at J, leaving 4 bases unmatched. This PCR relied on a set of 60 Vbeta primers and 13 Jbeta primers. Here immunoSEQ multiplex PCR was the method, and the copy in TCRdb shows in-frame clones only, minus some. The data contain some 120,000 clones, roughly 73% of them singletons. Sequenced material: PBMCs. The chain recombines TRBV5-1 with TRBJ2-5; the match to TRBD1 covers 11 bases. The receptor was isolated from a man in his sixties in good health and CMV-seropositive. CDR3 coding DNA: TGCGCCAGCGGGACAGGGGGAGGGCAAGAGACCCAGTACTTC. Its translation is CASGTGGGQETQYF.